The clone carrying this T cell receptor beta chain was seen repeatedly, ten times or more. Repertoires were generated with immunoSEQ multiplex PCR, while TCRdb's copy carries only in-frame clones and drops some. The sample holds about 80,000 clones, 75% to 85% seen once. V shed 2 bases and J shed 0 bases, with 11 bases lying between them. Germline V lookup: CDR1 SGHVS, CDR2 FNYEAQ. This CDR3 is built from 16 residues. The sample is drawn from a study of blood T cell repertoires in COVID-19. Study background: Nucleic acid was either cDNA or gDNA, and it came from T cells, B-cell-depleted T cells, or PBMCs.

The sequenced sample was peripheral blood. The source of this sequence is a woman in her forties with active or convalescent COVID-19. The rearrangement links TRBV7-6 to TRBJ1-5; TRBD1 might be the D (6 bases). The CDR3 spells CASSLSAGASNQPQHF. DNA of the CDR3: TGTGCCAGCAGCTTATCCGCGGGGGCTAGCAATCAGCCCCAGCATTTT.